The 19 T cell receptor beta chains below all came from one sample that was sequenced in a study of T cells in Graves' hyperthyroidism and ophthalmopathy. Amplified regions were TCR beta CDR3 sequences from RNA transcripts. The HTBI primer set served for first-round RT-PCR of the TCR CDR3. TCRdb recomputed calls from the multiplex PCR reads with MiXCR, one row per CDR3 protein. Of fewer than 500,000 distinct CDR3 sequences listed, roughly 15% are singletons. Sequences were obtained from blood. The source is a woman aged 25 to 39 with Graves' ophthalmopathy.

The chain uses TRBV19 and TRBJ2-7; TRBD1 matches 10 bases. This CDR3 region has 17 residues. Germline loops: CDR1 LNHDA, CDR2 SQIVND (reference sequence). The J segment lost 3 bases and the V segment lost 4 bases, leaving 12 bases of the junction unmatched. The CDR3 DNA follows: TGTGCCAGTAGTAGATTCAGTACGACAGGGGGCAGCTACGAGCAGTACTTC. Protein: CASSRFSTTGGSYEQYF.

This clonotype was seen ten or more times. Here the CDR3 reads CASSPESSYEQYF. The DNA for the CDR3 is TGTGCCAGCAGCCCGGAGAGCTCCTACGAGCAGTACTTC. The rearrangement uses TRBV3-1 and TRBJ2-7, with D uncertain. Germline CDR1 is LGHDT and CDR2 is YNNKEL (reference sequence). This CDR3 comprises 13 residues. The V end was cut by 4 bases, the J end by 0 bases, with 7 bases between.

With regard to this clonotype: A much bigger clone sits one base away, suggesting this may be a read error. This chain connects TRBV10-3 to TRBJ2-7; D might be TRBD1 (6 bases). This CDR3 is built from 13 residues. With 5 bases removed from V and 0 bases from J, the gap between germline ends came to 8 bases. Germline CDR1 ENHRY, CDR2 SYGVKD. CDR3 bases: TGTGCCATCAGTAACAGGGACTCCTACGAGCAGTACTTC. This encodes CAISNRDSYEQYF.

The chain employs TRBV28 and TRBJ2-7, with D perhaps assigned TRBD1 or TRBD2 (5 bases each). V was shortened by 7 bases and J by 0 bases, with 19 bases between the two germline ends. This CDR3 has 16 amino acids. Germline loops: CDR1 MDHEN, CDR2 SYDVKM. The DNA of the CDR3 is TGTGCCAGCATCACCGAGGGCCTCCAGGGCTCCTACGAGCAGTACTTC. This codes for CASITEGLQGSYEQYF.

This clonotype was detected a few times. The chain recombines TRBV19 with TRBJ1-2; 8 bases agree with TRBD1. The V and J ends lost 6 bases and 8 bases, in that order; junction bases with no gene match: 8. CDR3 size: 13 residues. Germline V gene lookup returns CDR1 LNHDA and CDR2 SQIVND (reference sequence). The CDR3 bases are TGTGCCAGTAGGACCGGACAGGGCGAGGGCTACACCTTC. This codes for CASRTGQGEGYTF.

This clonotype was seen ten or more times. This sequence joins TRBV20-1 and TRBJ1-6; no definite D call. The CDR3 has 15 residues. Germline V gene sequence: CDR1 DFQATT, CDR2 SNEGSKA (reference sequence). Between the trimmed V and J ends, which lost 8 bases and 0 bases, there was a span of 14 bases. DNA for the CDR3: TGCAGTTCCCCCGTGGAGAGCTCCTATAATTCACCCCTCCACTTT. This gives the protein CSSPVESSYNSPLHF.

This clonotype was counted at least ten times. The V gene is TRBV20-1, the J gene TRBJ2-1; D possibly corresponds to TRBD1 (5 bases). CDR3 length equals 12 residues. V gave up 1 base and J gave up 4 bases, with 5 bases separating them. Germline V gene lookup returns CDR1 DFQATT and CDR2 SNEGSKA (reference sequence). The chain's CDR3 is CSARGQYNEQFF. CDR3 in DNA: TGCAGTGCTAGAGGACAGTACAATGAGCAGTTCTTC.

There are a few counts of this clonotype. The chain couples TRBV29-1 to TRBJ1-5; perhaps TRBD1 as D (6 bases). The CDR3 extends over 13 amino acids. V dropped 8 bases and J dropped 7 bases, with 18 bases sitting between them. CDR1 SQVTM and CDR2 ANQGSEA come from the germline V gene. The CDR3 protein is CSFTTGTGQPQHF. For the CDR3, the DNA is TGCAGCTTTACGACAGGAACGGGACAGCCCCAGCATTTT.

In regard to this clonotype: A much larger clone sits a single nucleotide away, making a read error possible. The chain has TRBV14 and TRBJ2-3, with a possible D match to TRBD2 (5 bases). The CDR3 has 13 residues. Germline V CDR1 and CDR2: SGHDN, FVKESK. In nucleotides, the CDR3 is TGTACCAGCAGCCAAGCCGGACTTGACACGCAGTATTTT. It encodes CTSSQAGLDTQYF. Together with reference TRBV14 and TRBJ2-3, the CDR3 gives the full variable domain: EAGVTQFPSHSVIEKGQTVTLRCDPISGHDNLYWYRRVMGKEIKFLLHFVKESKQDESGMPNNRFLAERTGGTYSTLKVQPAELEDSGVYFCTSSQAGLDTQYFGPGTRLTVL.

This clonotype was detected many times. This sequence joins TRBV11-1 and TRBJ2-7; D is ambiguous. Trimming shortened V by 7 bases and J by 5 bases, and 15 bases separated the two germline ends. CDR1 and CDR2 from the germline V gene are SGHAT and FQDESV (reference sequence). This CDR3 region has 13 residues. This CDR3 reads CASTLPGVNEQYF. The CDR3 coding sequence is TGTGCCAGCACCCTCCCCGGAGTCAACGAGCAGTACTTC.

This clonotype was counted at least ten times. This sequence joins TRBV11-2 and TRBJ1-3; D gene ambiguous. In germline, CDR1 is SGHAT, CDR2 FQNNGV. V lost 2 bases, J lost 2 bases, and 10 bases lay in between. The CDR3 is made up of 15 amino acids. The CDR3 loop is CASSLLPGPGNTIYF. As DNA, the CDR3 is TGTGCCAGCAGCTTACTTCCGGGCCCTGGAAACACCATATATTTT.

This clonotype was detected many times. This sequence joins TRBV28 and TRBJ1-6; possible D gene TRBD1, 6 bases. Germline-derived CDR1 and CDR2 are MDHEN and SYDVKM. The CDR3 loop spans 12 amino acids. Trimming took off 4 bases at V and 9 bases at J, with 7 bases between the two ends. This CDR3 is CASSSGVSPLHF. In DNA, the CDR3 is TGTGCCAGCAGTTCAGGGGTTTCACCCCTCCACTTT.

This chain uses TRBV20-1 with TRBJ1-1; D is possibly TRBD1 (6 bases). V was pared by 8 bases and J by 0 bases, with 16 bases between. CDR1 DFQATT and CDR2 SNEGSKA come from the germline V gene (reference sequence). The CDR3 spans 14 residues. This chain's CDR3 is CSTLTGGVNTEAFF. CDR3 sequence (DNA): TGCAGTACCCTCACGGGGGGCGTGAACACTGAAGCTTTCTTT.

This clonotype was picked up many times. V and J are TRBV12-3 or TRBV12-4 and TRBJ1-5, with 9 positions matching TRBD1. Trimming cost V 6 bases and J 1 base; bases outside gene matches: 7. The CDR3 covers 16 residues. As DNA, the CDR3 is TGTGCCAGCAGCCCCTCGGACAGGGGAAGCAATCAGCCCCAGCATTTT. Its translation: CASSPSDRGSNQPQHF.

The V call is TRBV6-1, the J call TRBJ2-7; maybe TRBD1 (6 bases). This CDR3 is 13 amino acids long. Trimming removed 8 bases from V and 6 bases from J, with 17 bases in between. Germline V gene sequence: CDR1 MNHNS, CDR2 SASEGT. CDR3 bases: TGTGCCAGCTGTACACAGATACAGGGCGAGCAGTACTTC. Its protein is CASCTQIQGEQYF.

At least ten counts were recorded for this clonotype. This chain uses TRBV28 with TRBJ2-2; D ambiguous. Trimming left V 6 bases short and J 5 bases short, with 10 bases between. The V gene's germline CDR1 is MDHEN and CDR2 SYDVKM. The CDR3 sequence is 13 residues long. In DNA, the CDR3 is TGTGCCAGCAGGGTAGGAATAACCGGGGAGCTGTTTTTT. Encoded protein: CASRVGITGELFF.

This clonotype was detected a few times. The chain is built from TRBV20-1 and TRBJ2-3; D ambiguous. The CDR3 totals 17 residues. CDR1 and CDR2 from the germline V gene are DFQATT and SNEGSKA (reference sequence). Trimming took off 2 bases at V and 7 bases at J, with 25 bases between the two ends. This CDR3 reads CSARSPARDRLRNTQYF. In nucleotides, the CDR3 is TGCAGTGCTAGATCGCCCGCCCGAGATCGTTTACGCAATACGCAGTATTTT.

The table lists this clonotype with many counts. The chain carries TRBV28 and TRBJ2-1; TRBD2 matches 7 bases. In germline, CDR1 is MDHEN, CDR2 SYDVKM. The CDR3 runs to 14 residues. V trimming: 7 bases; J trimming: 5 bases; junction bases outside the gene matches: 8. CDR3 region: CASTPGGTHNEQFF. CDR3 in DNA: TGTGCCAGCACCCCGGGGGGAACCCACAATGAGCAGTTCTTC.

This clonotype came up many times. This chain connects TRBV5-5 to TRBJ1-2; no reliable D call. Trimming removed 1 base at V and 8 bases at J, with 6 bases between. The CDR3 totals 11 residues. Germline loops: CDR1 SGHKS, CDR2 YYEKEE (reference sequence). The CDR3 spells CASSLFGGYTF. The CDR3 DNA reads TGTGCCAGCAGCTTGTTTGGGGGCTACACCTTC.